These 3 T cell receptor beta chains originate from one sample sequenced in a study of blood T cell repertoires in COVID-19. This table comes from immunoSEQ multiplex PCR, and its TCRdb copy is limited to in-frame clones, with some not included. The sample yields around 73,000 clones, 82% seen once. Material: peripheral blood. The receptors originated from a woman in her sixties or seventies with acute or convalescent COVID-19.

The J gene is TRBJ2-3, the V gene TRBV5-6; 7 positions match TRBD2. V lost 0 bases, J lost 4 bases, and 11 bases stayed unmatched. Germline V CDR1 and CDR2: SGHDT, YYEEEE. This CDR3 spans 17 amino acids. This CDR3 reads CASSLGLREWQADTQYF. The CDR3 nucleotides are TGTGCCAGCAGCTTGGGGCTGCGGGAGTGGCAGGCAGATACGCAGTATTTT.

The V gene is TRBV6-6, the J gene TRBJ1-5; TRBD1 might be the D (6 bases). The CDR3 spans 15 residues. Germline V CDR1 and CDR2: MNHNY, SVGAGI (reference sequence). V was shortened by 2 bases and J by 4 bases, with 12 bases between the two germline ends. The CDR3 sequence is CASSYLGQGNQPQHF. The CDR3 DNA follows: TGTGCCAGCAGTTACCTGGGGCAGGGGAATCAGCCCCAGCATTTT.

J is TRBJ2-2 and V is TRBV4-2; TRBD2 is a possible D gene (5 bases). The V end lost 1 base, the J end lost 1 base, and 16 bases lay between the germline ends. The CDR3 sequence is 18 residues long. CDR1 is LGHNA, CDR2 YNFKEQ, per germline. DNA for the CDR3: TGTGCCAGCAGCCAAGTCACGGGGATCCCCCTGAACACCGGGGAGCTGTTTTTT. It is translated as CASSQVTGIPLNTGELFF.